This T cell receptor (beta chain) emerged from a study of beta chain features in type 1 diabetes. About the study: In all, around 100 million sorted cells from all samples were analyzed.

Expressed TCRB transcripts were sequenced, since all the RNA that had been isolated was reverse transcribed. Naive, central memory and regulatory T cell samples averaged roughly 4 million reads. The repertoire was sequenced with immunoSEQ multiplex PCR; TCRdb's copy has only in-frame clones and lacks some. The repertoire holds under 450,000 clones, with around 13% as singletons. This clone was recorded a few times. The V end was cut by 11 bases, the J end by 5 bases, with 12 bases between. Per germline, CDR1 MNHEY and CDR2 SMNVEV (reference sequence). The CDR3 runs to 11 residues. The sample consisted of naive CD4+ T cells from blood. The sequence was collected from a man aged 25-45 years in good health. This rearrangement joins TRBV27 to TRBJ1-1; the D is unclear. DNA of the CDR3: TGTGCCTTCCTACCTGTGACTGAAGCTTTCTTT. As protein: CAFLPVTEAFF.